Sequencing of this TCR beta chain was carried out in a study of OX40 agonist ivuxolimab in advanced cancers. Study information: At doses from 0.01 to 10 mg/kg, patients were given intravenous ivuxolimab every 2 weeks. Previous treatment with anti-PD-1, anti-PD-L1 or anti-CTLA-4 therapy was allowed; under 50% had received some. Whole-study results and caveats: Clonal expansion was seen in CD4+ and CD8+ blood T cells by week 6 at 0.1 to 3.0 mg/kg. The expanded peripheral T cells' antigen specificity was not determined.

The CDR3 has 14 residues. Germline loops: CDR1 SGDLS, CDR2 YYNGEE. With 4 bases removed from V and 7 bases from J, the gap between germline ends came to 17 bases. On this clone itself: What it binds is not known.

Libraries were prepared by immunoSEQ multiplex PCR; TCRdb keeps only in-frame clonotypes and omits some of them. The sample records approximately 35,000 clones, approximately 79% being singletons. This receptor was obtained from an adult with an advanced solid tumor such as melanoma, head and neck, liver or kidney cancer. The chain employs TRBV9 and TRBJ1-1, with D perhaps matching TRBD1 (5 bases). Source: CD4+ or CD8+ T cells sorted from blood, taken in a trial of the OX40 agonist ivuxolimab. The CDR3, as DNA: TGTGCCAGCAGCCCGGGACGGCTCCTAAATGAAGCTTTCTTT. It encodes CASSPGRLLNEAFF.